This T cell receptor beta chain stems from a study of blood T cell repertoires in COVID-19. Looking at the study overall: T cells, B-cell-depleted T cells, or PBMCs provided the cDNA or gDNA that served as material.

Those enrolled, adults aged roughly 18 to 89 years, came from 25 or so US areas. The CDR3 covers 15 residues. Germline lookup yields CDR1 MNHEY and CDR2 SVGAGI. V lost 6 bases to trimming and J lost 9 bases; unmatched junction nucleotides: 10. As originally analysed: Estimates of nucleated cell counts were drawn from the amplification of reference gene primers. Profiled with immunoSEQ multiplex PCR; TCRdb holds only in-frame clones, not every one. V, J and clone size reflect that table, while D and trimming were determined from the DNA. The table records almost 85,000 clones, around 89% of them present only once.

Sequenced: PBMCs or T cells enriched from blood (not recorded which). The receptor was derived from a woman between 45 and 65 years old with acute COVID-19. The chain uses TRBV6-5 and TRBJ1-6, with 8 bases fitting TRBD1. The CDR3 DNA is TGTGCCAGCAGACGAGCGGACAGGGAGGTTTCACCCCTCCACTTT. It yields the protein CASRRADREVSPLHF.